This T cell receptor beta chain was sequenced in a study of OX40 agonist ivuxolimab in advanced cancers. Some clones are missing from TCRdb's copy, which holds only in-frame ones; the method was immunoSEQ multiplex PCR. The data hold 70,000 to 80,000 clones, with around 88% observed a single time. General study points: Those patients achieving a partial response at 0.1-3.0 mg/kg showed among the lowest clonal expansion. Normalized T-cell clonal expansion was also low in a subset of nonresponders.

Comment on this clone: The antigen remains unidentified.

The V end lost 1 base, the J end lost 6 bases, and 24 bases lay between the germline ends. From germline, CDR1 is MGHRA and CDR2 YSYEKL. This CDR3 has 18 residues. The origin of this receptor is an adult with an advanced solid tumor such as melanoma, head and neck, liver or kidney cancer. V is TRBV4-1 and J is TRBJ2-5; D unclear. Sequencing was performed on CD4+ or CD8+ T cells sorted from blood, taken in a trial of the OX40 agonist ivuxolimab. CDR3 DNA sequence: TGCGCCAGCAGCCAAGTAGATATGGGGTTTGCGTCAGGAAAGACCCAGTACTTC. Residues: CASSQVDMGFASGKTQYF.